This passage covers 3 T cell receptor beta chains from one sample sequenced in a study of blood T cell repertoires in COVID-19. Assay used: immunoSEQ multiplex PCR; TCRdb lists only in-frame clones, some missing. The top ten hold around an eighth of the sample, which has around 200,000 clones, about 80% seen once. Sequenced input: peripheral blood. Receptor source: a man aged 25 to 40 with active or convalescent COVID-19.

J is TRBJ1-2 and V is TRBV15, with 7 bases matching TRBD1. CDR3 length: 15 residues. V was pared by 0 bases and J by 5 bases, with 6 bases of the junction left unmatched. Germline V lookup: CDR1 LNHNV, CDR2 YYDKDF (reference sequence). CDR3: CATSRDTGAGYGYTF. CDR3 coding DNA: TGTGCCACCAGCAGAGATACAGGGGCCGGGTATGGCTACACCTTC.

The chain recombines TRBV4-3 with TRBJ2-7, with 10 bases fitting TRBD2. Losses at the gene ends were 4 bases for V and 0 bases for J; bases not matched to a gene: 9. CDR3 length: 17 amino acids. Germline CDR1 LGHNA, CDR2 YSLEER. Here the CDR3 reads CASSLSAASGSSYEQYF. The CDR3 coding sequence is TGCGCCAGCAGCCTTTCGGCAGCTAGCGGGAGCTCCTACGAGCAGTACTTC.

The V call is TRBV20-1, the J call TRBJ1-3; 7 bases match TRBD1. V lost 3 bases and J lost 4; bases outside the gene matches: 9. Germline V gene data show CDR1 as DFQATT and CDR2 as SNEGSKA (reference sequence). The CDR3 loop spans 15 amino acids. The CDR3 here is CSASRGGTAGNTIYF. The CDR3 DNA is TGCAGTGCTAGTCGAGGCGGGACAGCCGGAAACACCATATATTTT.